What follows are 8 T cell receptor beta chains derived from one specimen sequenced in a study of a mutant IDH1 vaccine in newly diagnosed glioma. Time point: week 11, during vaccination. The study gave 300 ug of mutant IDH1 20-mer peptide per vaccine dose, with topical imiquimod. The antigens for these receptors are not known. The table came from immunoSEQ multiplex PCR; TCRdb's copy has only in-frame clones and leaves some out. Among under 150,000 clones listed, 85% to 90% were seen once. Here the sequenced sample was PBMCs, taken from a glioma patient whose treatment included an IDH1 peptide vaccine. The receptor set was obtained from a woman in her forties or fifties with glioma.

This clone was observed a single time. J is TRBJ2-3 and V is TRBV6-6; D gene unclear. V lost 7 bases and J 2 bases, leaving 13 bases between the germline ends. The germline V gene has CDR1 MNHNY and CDR2 SVGAGI (reference sequence). The CDR3 totals 14 residues. The CDR3 is CASKATASTDTQYF. CDR3 in DNA: TGTGCCAGCAAAGCCACGGCATCCACAGATACGCAGTATTTT.

The gene calls are TRBV15 and TRBJ2-7; 7 bases agree with TRBD2. J was trimmed by 0 bases and V by 1 base; bases with no gene match: 0. CDR3 length: 14 residues. CDR1 is LNHNV and CDR2 is YYDKDF in the germline V gene (reference sequence). CDR3 protein: CATSRGDYSYEQYF. The CDR3 DNA sequence: TGTGCCACCAGCAGAGGGGACTACTCCTACGAGCAGTACTTC. Looking up the rest from reference TRBV15 and TRBJ2-7 gives the full variable domain: DAMVIQNPRYQVTQFGKPVTLSCSQTLNHNVMYWYQQKSSQAPKLLFHYYDKDFNNEADTPDNFQSRRPNTSFCFLDIRSPGLGDTAMYLCATSRGDYSYEQYFGPGTRLTVT.

This chain uses TRBV4-1 with TRBJ2-5; no clear D gene. This CDR3 spans 13 amino acids. V gave up 0 bases and J gave up 3 bases, with 5 bases separating them. Germline CDR1 and CDR2: MGHRA and YSYEKL. In DNA form, the CDR3 reads TGCGCCAGCAGCCAAGATCCAGAAGAGACCCAGTACTTC. Translation gives CASSQDPEETQYF.

This sequence joins TRBV28 and TRBJ2-7; 9 bases fit TRBD1. The V segment lost 5 bases and the J segment 2 bases; nucleotides outside the gene matches: 10. Germline V gene data show CDR1 as MDHEN and CDR2 as SYDVKM. CDR3 length equals 16 residues. CDR3 DNA sequence: TGTGCCAGCAGTGCCAGCACGGGACAGGGCCCCTACGAGCAGTACTTC. It specifies CASSASTGQGPYEQYF.

The chain carries TRBV5-1 and TRBJ2-1; 11 bases line up with TRBD1. The ends lost 4 bases at V and 9 bases at J; junction bases unmatched: 6. Germline CDR1 is SGHRS and CDR2 is YFSETQ. The CDR3 totals 14 residues. Here the CDR3 reads CASSGGQGASEQFF. CDR3 in DNA: TGCGCCAGCAGCGGAGGACAGGGGGCGAGTGAGCAGTTCTTC.

This chain connects TRBV7-9 to TRBJ2-5; D is unresolved. The J call may not be correct, given that the DNA end is closer to TRBJ2-7. Germline V gene data show CDR1 as SEHNR and CDR2 as FQNEAQ (reference sequence). CDR3 length: 12 residues. CDR3 DNA sequence: TGTGCCAGCAGCTCGCCCTCCTACGAGCAGTACTTC. Its translation is CASSSPSYEQYF.

This clone was seen once. The rearrangement uses TRBV19 and TRBJ1-1, with 7 positions matching TRBD1. The CDR3 is 14 residues long. The V gene end was trimmed by 4 bases and the J gene end by 3 bases; junction bases not matched to a gene: 5. Germline lookup yields CDR1 LNHDA and CDR2 SQIVND (reference sequence). CDR3 nucleotide sequence: TGTGCCAGTAGTACCATCGACAGGGACACTGAAGCTTTCTTT. This encodes CASSTIDRDTEAFF.

The rearrangement links TRBV6-5 to TRBJ2-7; a weak D match, TRBD2 (6 bases). Germline V gene sequence: CDR1 MNHEY, CDR2 SVGAGI. Trimming removed 7 bases at V and 4 bases at J, with 17 bases between. The CDR3 consists of 14 residues. CDR3 sequence (DNA): TGTGCCAGCAACTCCGGGACTTGGCCTTACGAGCAGTACTTC. Its translation is CASNSGTWPYEQYF.